This T cell receptor (beta chain) is from a study of T-cell reconstitution after alpha-beta-depleted transplantation in children. TCRbeta library preparation incorporated unique molecular identifiers. TCRdb ran MiXCR on the PCR reads and lists one entry per CDR3 protein. The table has 500,000 or so distinct CDR3 sequences, about 30% seen once. Deletions cut 2 bases from V and 2 bases from J, with 9 bases between. The CDR3 is 14 residues long. CDR1 KGHSH and CDR2 LQKENI come from the germline V gene. This clonotype was obtained from a human donor who donated a stem cell graft to a child with aplastic anemia. This specimen consisted of PBMCs from the stem cell graft donor, obtained from the stem cell graft. The V gene is TRBV18, the J gene TRBJ2-5; perhaps TRBD1 as D (6 bases). CDR3 DNA: TGTGCCAGCTCACCATTCCAGGGGCAAGAGACCCAGTACTTC. Translated, it gives CASSPFQGQETQYF.